Listed below are T cell receptor beta chains from one sample, sequenced in a study of cytomegalovirus exposure and HLA in healthy donors. Clones were sequenced by immunoSEQ multiplex PCR, and TCRdb holds only the in-frame ones, with some missing. The sample has 130,000 to 150,000 clones, 73% seen once. The sample comprised PBMCs. The source of these receptors is a human donor in good health. CDR3s include the opening cysteine and the closing phenylalanine or tryptophan. D genes are given only for firm matches. Clone size is given for some rows only: seen once, a few or many times, or a class if the clone is expanded.

j_call d_call clone_size v_call cdr3_aa cdr3_nt
TRBJ2-1 . once TRBV5-6 CASSLAYEQFF TGTGCCAGCAGTCTAGCCTATGAGCAGTTCTTC
TRBJ2-5 . once TRBV6-5 CASSYSFDIQSETQYF TGTGCCAGCAGTTACTCTTTCGACATCCAAAGCGAGACCCAGTACTTC
TRBJ2-3 TRBD1 . TRBV19 CASSLDRQGPRTDTQYF TGTGCCAGTAGTTTAGATCGACAGGGGCCGAGGACAGATACGCAGTATTTT
TRBJ2-3 . . TRBV19 CASSWGRTDTQYF TGTGCCAGTAGTTGGGGGCGCACAGATACGCAGTATTTT
TRBJ1-4 . . TRBV19 CASHYRAGEEKLFF TGTGCCAGCCACTATAGAGCAGGGGAAGAAAAACTGTTTTTT
TRBJ2-5 TRBD1 . TRBV9 CASSPRDRPPNRETQYF TGTGCCAGCAGCCCCAGGGACAGGCCGCCCAACAGAGAGACCCAGTACTTC
TRBJ1-6 TRBD1 . TRBV25-1 CASSDHATGEYNSPLHF TGTGCCAGCAGTGATCATGCTACAGGGGAATATAATTCACCCCTCCACTTT
TRBJ2-5 TRBD1 . TRBV4-1 CASSQHPQGAGETQYF TGCGCCAGCAGCCAACACCCCCAGGGGGCAGGAGAGACCCAGTACTTC
TRBJ1-1 TRBD1 once TRBV10-3 CATESGGSLNTEAFF TGTGCCACCGAATCAGGGGGGAGTTTGAACACTGAAGCTTTCTTT
TRBJ1-2 TRBD1 few TRBV28 CASIHAWDRETGGYTF TGTGCCAGCATCCACGCGTGGGACAGGGAGACGGGTGGCTACACCTTC
TRBJ1-2 . few TRBV5-6 CASSPGGGPGGYTF TGTGCCAGCAGCCCCGGGGGGGGGCCCGGTGGCTACACCTTC
TRBJ2-5 . few TRBV20-1 CSAQKVETQYF TGCAGTGCTCAGAAAGTGGAGACCCAGTACTTC
TRBJ1-5 . . TRBV5-1 CASTCRDSNQPQHF TGCGCCAGTACATGCCGGGATTCCAATCAGCCCCAGCATTTT
TRBJ2-3 . . TRBV12-5 CASGLVLASRADTQYF TGTGCTAGTGGTTTGGTACTGGCTAGCCGCGCAGATACGCAGTATTTT
TRBJ1-1 . . TRBV5-4 CASSWGGNTEAFF TGTGCCAGCAGCTGGGGGGGGAACACTGAAGCTTTCTTT
TRBJ2-7 . . TRBV13 CASSTTGYEQYF TGTGCCAGCAGCACCACAGGGTACGAGCAGTACTTC
TRBJ1-4 . once TRBV7-9 CASSSRDKANSLFF TGTGCCAGCAGCTCCCGGGACAAGGCTAATTCCTTGTTTTTT
TRBJ2-3 . . TRBV5-1 CASTPSGTDTQYF TGCGCCAGCACCCCCTCAGGCACAGATACGCAGTATTTT
TRBJ2-7 TRBD1 . TRBV30 CAWSGQGSFYEQYF TGTGCCTGGTCTGGACAGGGGTCCTTCTACGAGCAGTACTTC
TRBJ2-7 . . TRBV5-1 CASSPGHLNSYEQYF TGCGCCAGCAGCCCAGGACACCTTAACTCCTACGAGCAGTACTTC
TRBJ1-1 TRBD1 medium-sized TRBV14 CASSQGAGTGIKGTEAFF TGTGCCAGCAGCCAAGGCGCCGGGACAGGGATAAAGGGCACTGAAGCTTTCTTT
TRBJ2-7 TRBD2 . TRBV4-1 CASSPGLAGTISYEQYF TGCGCCAGCAGCCCGGGACTAGCGGGTACCATCTCCTACGAGCAGTACTTC
TRBJ1-1 . . TRBV19 CASRLGRGTEAFF TGTGCCAGTAGATTAGGGAGGGGCACTGAAGCTTTCTTT
TRBJ2-2 TRBD2 . TRBV27 CASSPPSTSGNTGELFF TGTGCCAGCAGTCCCCCCTCCACTAGCGGCAACACCGGGGAGCTGTTTTTT
TRBJ2-2 TRBD2 . TRBV5-1 CASSPGTTNTGELFF TGCGCCAGCAGCCCCGGGACTACCAACACCGGGGAGCTGTTTTTT
TRBJ1-2 TRBD1 . TRBV5-1 CASSPRQGRYGYTF TGCGCCAGCAGCCCACGACAGGGGAGATATGGCTACACCTTC
TRBJ1-3 TRBD1 . TRBV5-6 CASSFGTGNGNTIYF TGTGCCAGCAGCTTTGGGACAGGGAATGGAAACACCATATATTTT
TRBJ2-5 . . TRBV28 CASSLGATQYF TGTGCCAGCAGTTTGGGGGCGACCCAGTACTTC
TRBJ1-1 . . TRBV13 CASSFVLTLNTEAFF TGTGCCAGCAGCTTTGTCCTGACTTTGAACACTGAAGCTTTCTTT
TRBJ2-7 TRBD1 . TRBV5-1 CASSLWTGKYEQYF TGCGCCAGCAGCTTGTGGACAGGGAAGTACGAGCAGTACTTC
TRBJ2-1 . . TRBV7-6 CASSLGGGGPNEQFF TGTGCCAGCAGCTTAGGAGGGGGAGGGCCCAATGAGCAGTTCTTC
TRBJ1-3 TRBD1 once TRBV9 CASSVAPGQGHGTTIYF TGTGCCAGCAGCGTAGCCCCGGGACAGGGTCATGGAACCACCATATATTTT
TRBJ2-1 TRBD2 . TRBV7-9 CASSFLGGIDEQFF TGTGCCAGCAGCTTCCTCGGGGGGATCGATGAGCAGTTCTTC
TRBJ2-2 . once TRBV7-9 CASRGDLFGGELFF TGTGCCAGCAGGGGAGACTTGTTCGGAGGGGAGCTGTTTTTT
TRBJ2-5 . . TRBV6-5 CASSIVAGETQYF TGTGCCAGCAGTATAGTAGCCGGGGAGACCCAGTACTTC
TRBJ2-2 TRBD2 . TRBV7-6 CASSRISGGFTGELFF TGTGCCAGCAGCAGAATTAGCGGGGGATTTACCGGGGAGCTGTTTTTT
TRBJ2-1 . . TRBV7-9 CASSFGLSRGNEQFF TGTGCCAGCAGCTTTGGACTCTCCAGGGGCAATGAGCAGTTCTTC
TRBJ1-5 TRBD1 few TRBV5-1 CASSLGTGTGNQPQHF TGCGCCAGCAGCTTGGGGACAGGGACTGGCAATCAGCCCCAGCATTTT
TRBJ2-2 TRBD1 . TRBV5-1 CASKEQGAFTGELFF TGCGCCAGCAAAGAACAGGGGGCCTTCACCGGGGAGCTGTTTTTT
TRBJ2-2 TRBD1 . TRBV6-1 CAGRQGSGELFF TGTGCCGGAAGACAGGGGTCCGGGGAGCTGTTTTTT
TRBJ2-7 . . TRBV2 CASRRVRMGEQYF TGTGCCAGCCGGCGGGTGCGGATGGGCGAGCAGTACTTC
TRBJ2-7 TRBD1 . TRBV7-9 CASSSYIRDRAPAHEQYF TGTGCCAGCAGCTCTTATATCCGGGACAGGGCCCCTGCCCACGAGCAGTACTTC
TRBJ1-1 TRBD1 . TRBV27 CASSLGTANTEAFF TGTGCCAGCAGTTTGGGGACAGCAAACACTGAAGCTTTCTTT
TRBJ2-5 . few TRBV11-3 CASSLILAGSGETQYF TGTGCCAGCAGCCTCATTTTGGCCGGGTCGGGAGAGACCCAGTACTTC
TRBJ1-1 . . TRBV9 CASSVQGNTEAFF TGTGCCAGCAGCGTACAGGGTAACACTGAAGCTTTCTTT
TRBJ1-2 TRBD1 once TRBV7-8 CASSYKLAWDRGFYGYTF TGTGCCAGCAGCTACAAACTAGCCTGGGACAGGGGATTCTATGGCTACACCTTC
TRBJ1-1 . . TRBV9 CASSLLTTGNTEAFF TGTGCCAGCAGCCTTTTGACCACGGGGAACACTGAAGCTTTCTTT
TRBJ2-2 TRBD2 . TRBV4-2 CASSSVAGRSGGELFF TGTGCCAGCAGTTCTGTAGCGGGCAGGTCGGGCGGGGAGCTGTTTTTT
TRBJ2-5 . . TRBV11-2 CASSLLPQRWGETQYF TGTGCCAGCAGCCTCCTCCCCCAGCGGTGGGGAGAGACCCAGTACTTC
TRBJ1-2 . . TRBV5-4 CASSRPDSYGYTF TGTGCCAGCAGCCGGCCGGACAGCTATGGCTACACCTTC
TRBJ1-1 . . TRBV7-9 CASTRTAQNTEAFF TGTGCCAGCACTCGGACAGCCCAAAACACTGAAGCTTTCTTT
TRBJ2-1 . . TRBV27 CASSPNKLAYNEQFF TGTGCCAGCAGTCCCAACAAACTAGCATACAATGAGCAGTTCTTC
TRBJ2-7 TRBD1 . TRBV7-9 CAGRQDRVDYEQYF TGTGCCGGCAGACAGGACAGGGTGGACTACGAGCAGTACTTC
TRBJ1-5 . once TRBV18 CASSLTWGREGQPQHF TGTGCCAGCTCACTAACCTGGGGGCGCGAAGGTCAGCCCCAGCATTTT
TRBJ1-5 TRBD1 . TRBV6-5 CASRPTGEDQPQHF TGTGCCAGCAGACCGACAGGGGAAGATCAGCCCCAGCATTTT
TRBJ1-2 TRBD1 . TRBV6-1 CASSSGGGYTF TGTGCCAGCAGTTCAGGGGGCGGCTACACCTTC
TRBJ2-3 . . TRBV11-3 CASSFSSARTDTQYF TGTGCCAGCAGCTTCTCTAGCGCCCGCACAGATACGCAGTATTTT
TRBJ1-3 . . TRBV15 CATSRSTGPSGNTIYF TGTGCCACCAGCAGATCTACAGGGCCGTCTGGAAACACCATATATTTT
TRBJ1-2 TRBD1 . TRBV6-1 CASSEAQDRGPYGYTF TGTGCCAGCAGTGAAGCGCAGGACAGGGGGCCCTATGGCTACACCTTC
TRBJ1-5 TRBD1 . TRBV19 CASTDRGFSNQPQHF TGTGCCAGTACCGACAGGGGGTTTAGCAATCAGCCCCAGCATTTT